This T cell receptor (beta chain) was identified in a study of breast tumors, draining lymph nodes, adjacent tissues. Whole-study findings and limits: Compared with basal-like, luminal-like tumors shared significantly more repertoire with nontumor tissue. Most tumor T cells seemingly derive from lymph node, then expand in tumor. Tumor T cell lymph node origin was a supported hypothesis, not proven. Tumors had less TCR diversity than lymph nodes, more than nontumor tissue.

This clonotype has just a few counts. Its target is unknown. The lymph nodes were axillary draining lymph nodes from breast cancer patients. TCRdb called the multiplex PCR reads again in MiXCR, with one record for every CDR3 protein. The sample records some 120,000 distinct CDR3 sequences, about 20% being singletons. V was clipped by 6 bases and J by 5 bases, with 19 bases between them. The germline gives CDR1 DFQATT, CDR2 SNEGSKA (reference sequence). The CDR3 loop spans 14 amino acids. The specimen sequenced was axillary lymph node tissue. The chain uses TRBV20-1 and TRBJ2-5; the D is unclear. This clonotype was obtained from a female donor with breast cancer. Some clones in this sample may be carry-over from other donors' samples. The CDR3 sequence: CSAFPPGMMETQYF. The CDR3 region has the DNA TGCAGTGCCTTCCCCCCGGGCATGATGGAGACCCAGTACTTC.